Listed here are 26 T cell receptor beta chains from one sample, sequenced in a study of cytomegalovirus exposure and HLA in healthy donors (dated by TCRdb to 2015 to 2018). The library was obtained by the immunoSEQ multiplex PCR assay. For the multiplex PCR, a mixture combining 60 forward primers for TCR Vbeta segments and 13 reverse primers for TCR Jbeta segments was used. TCRdb retrieved this table from immuneACCESS and kept in-frame rearrangements only. Not all clones are present; in checked studies, unresolved V genes account for under half, and no reason is known for the remainder. The sample contains around 130,000 clones, 75% of them found a single time. Less than 3% of the sample goes to the ten largest clones. The sequenced material came from PBMCs. The source is a woman in her thirties or forties in good health and CMV-seropositive.

V and J are TRBV5-1 and TRBJ2-3; TRBD2 aligns across 16 bases. The CDR3 length is 15 residues. The V segment lost 4 bases and the J segment 9 bases; nucleotides outside the gene matches: 5. The V gene's germline CDR1 is SGHRS and CDR2 YFSETQ. The CDR3 protein is CASSEGLAGGPTQYF. The DNA for the CDR3 is TGCGCCAGCAGCGAGGGACTAGCGGGGGGGCCCACGCAGTATTTT.

This sequence joins TRBV6-5 and TRBJ2-3; D may be TRBD1 (6 bases). V was cut by 2 bases and J by 2 bases, with 8 bases left in between. This CDR3 contains 14 residues. Per germline, CDR1 MNHEY and CDR2 SVGAGI. The CDR3 loop reads CASSYRQDTDTQYF. CDR3 bases: TGTGCCAGCAGTTACAGACAGGACACAGATACGCAGTATTTT.

J is TRBJ1-1 and V is TRBV9; 8 nucleotides match TRBD1. From germline, CDR1 is SGDLS and CDR2 YYNGEE. The V gene end was trimmed by 4 bases and the J gene end by 1 base; junction bases not matched to a gene: 12. The CDR3 consists of 17 residues. This chain's CDR3 is CASSQRGQGVGNTEAFF. The CDR3 DNA follows: TGTGCCAGCAGCCAGAGAGGACAGGGCGTGGGGAACACTGAAGCTTTCTTT.

The chain has TRBV30 and TRBJ1-5; the D is unclear. Germline CDR1 is GTSNPN and CDR2 is SVGIG (reference sequence). The CDR3 totals 16 residues. Between the trimmed V and J ends, which lost 4 bases and 2 bases, there was a span of 18 bases. CDR3 protein: CAWTPSMGPGNQPQHF. The DNA for the CDR3 is TGTGCCTGGACCCCGAGTATGGGCCCTGGCAATCAGCCCCAGCATTTT. Together with reference TRBV30 and TRBJ1-5, the CDR3 gives the full variable domain: SQTIHQWPATLVQPVGSPLSLECTVEGTSNPNLYWYRQAAGRGLQLLFYSVGIGQISSEVPQNLSASRPQDRQFILSSKKLLLSDSGFYLCAWTPSMGPGNQPQHFGDGTRLSIL.

The chain has TRBV6-5 and TRBJ2-3; 8 positions match TRBD2. V gave up 4 bases and J gave up 2 bases; unmatched junction bases: 5. The CDR3 is 15 amino acids. Germline lookup yields CDR1 MNHEY and CDR2 SVGAGI. CDR3 bases: TGTGCCAGCAGTTTCCGCGGGGGGTTCACAGATACGCAGTATTTT. Its translation: CASSFRGGFTDTQYF.

The J gene is TRBJ1-5, the V gene TRBV19, with D unclear. Trimming removed 1 base at V and 7 bases at J, with 5 bases between. The CDR3 runs 12 residues. Germline V gene data show CDR1 as LNHDA and CDR2 as SQIVND (reference sequence). The CDR3: CASSIAGQPQHF. The CDR3 DNA is TGTGCCAGTAGTATAGCGGGACAGCCCCAGCATTTT.

The chain links TRBV7-9 to TRBJ1-2, with D possibly matching TRBD1 (6 bases). CDR3 length: 18 residues. The germline V gene encodes CDR1 SEHNR and CDR2 FQNEAQ (reference sequence). V was shortened by 4 bases and J by 2 bases, with 23 bases between the two germline ends. CDR3 loop: CASSSRDFGTLQNYGYTF. The CDR3 DNA is TGTGCCAGCAGCTCGCGCGACTTCGGGACACTCCAAAACTATGGCTACACCTTC.

The V call is TRBV18, the J call TRBJ2-5; 9 bases are a match to TRBD1. This CDR3 is built from 16 residues. Germline assignment: CDR1 KGHSH and CDR2 LQKENI. The V segment lost 6 bases and the J segment 7 bases; nucleotides outside the gene matches: 15. DNA of the CDR3: TGTGCCAGCTCGATCAAGGAGGGACAGGGTGTTTGGACCCAGTACTTC. It yields the protein CASSIKEGQGVWTQYF. The variable domain in full, with the rest retrieved from reference TRBV18 and TRBJ2-5, is NAGVMQNPRHLVRRRGQEARLRCSPMKGHSHVYWYRQLPEEGLKFMVYLQKENIIDESGMPKERFSAEFPKEGPSILRIQQVVRGDSAAYFCASSIKEGQGVWTQYFGPGTRLLVL.

The chain links TRBV5-1 to TRBJ1-1; no reliable D call. This CDR3 is built from 13 residues. The ends were cut back, 1 base at V and 0 bases at J, with 4 bases in the middle. Germline V gene data show CDR1 as SGHRS and CDR2 as YFSETQ. This CDR3 is CASSLSVNTEAFF. The CDR3, as DNA: TGCGCCAGCAGCTTGTCAGTGAACACTGAAGCTTTCTTT.

The chain carries TRBV7-6 and TRBJ1-3, with a weak D call TRBD1 (5 bases). V gave up 1 base and J gave up 4 bases, with 11 bases separating them. This CDR3 is 15 amino acids long. Germline-derived CDR1 and CDR2 are SGHVS and FNYEAQ. The CDR3 nucleotides read TGTGCCAGCAGCTTAGAAGCAGGGTTCGGAAACACCATATATTTT. It codes for CASSLEAGFGNTIYF.

This rearrangement joins TRBV19 to TRBJ1-2; 9 bases match TRBD1. V dropped 6 bases and J dropped 4; count of bases not matched to a gene: 12. The CDR3 has 16 residues. Per germline, CDR1 LNHDA and CDR2 SQIVND (reference sequence). The CDR3 region has the DNA TGTGCCAGTAGGGTAGGACGGGACAGGGTCCGCTATGGCTACACCTTC. This translates into CASRVGRDRVRYGYTF.

This rearrangement joins TRBV13 to TRBJ1-3, with unresolved D. In germline, CDR1 is PRHDT, CDR2 FYEKMQ (reference sequence). Between the trimmed V and J ends, which lost 3 bases and 0 bases, there was a span of 9 bases. The CDR3 is made up of 15 amino acids. The CDR3 nucleotides are TGTGCCAGCAGCTTGAGGAGGAACTCTGGAAACACCATATATTTT. Translating it yields CASSLRRNSGNTIYF.

The chain links TRBV25-1 to TRBJ1-1; D not certain. This CDR3 has 16 residues. Trimming stripped 5 bases from V and 0 bases from J, with 16 bases between. Germline V lookup: CDR1 MGHDK, CDR2 SYGVNS. CDR3 DNA sequence: TGTGCCAGCAGTTCTAGGTTTATCGGGTTGAACACTGAAGCTTTCTTT. As protein: CASSSRFIGLNTEAFF.

The chain couples TRBV9 to TRBJ2-7; TRBD1 is a possible D gene (9 bases). Trimming stripped 3 bases from V and 2 bases from J, with 18 bases between. The CDR3 length is 16 residues. Germline values: CDR1 SGDLS, CDR2 YYNGEE. The CDR3 spells CASSASGGTGTYEQYF. For the CDR3, the DNA is TGTGCCAGCAGCGCCTCGGGGGGGACAGGGACCTACGAGCAGTACTTC.

The rearrangement uses TRBV19 and TRBJ2-7; D possibly corresponds to TRBD2 (5 bases). The CDR3 sequence is 16 residues long. CDR1 and CDR2 (germline): LNHDA, SQIVND (reference sequence). V lost 4 bases and J lost 4, with 20 bases in between. In DNA form, the CDR3 reads TGTGCCAGTAGTACGGGTCTCGGGAAATCCCCTTACGAGCAGTACTTC. Protein: CASSTGLGKSPYEQYF.

This rearrangement joins TRBV10-3 to TRBJ2-7; D gene unclear. This CDR3 region has 11 residues. Per the germline V gene, CDR1 is ENHRY and CDR2 is SYGVKD. Trimming left V 4 bases short and J 4 bases short, with 5 bases between. This chain's CDR3 is CAISAQYEQYF. For the CDR3, the DNA is TGTGCCATCAGTGCCCAATACGAGCAGTACTTC.

The chain carries TRBV5-4 and TRBJ2-1, with 11 positions matching TRBD2. The V segment lost 4 bases and the J segment 10 bases; nucleotides outside the gene matches: 16. The germline CDR1 and CDR2 sequences are SGHNT and YYREEE (reference sequence). The CDR3 length is 17 residues. Here the CDR3 DNA reads TGTGCCAGCAGCCCCGAAGTAGCGGGAGGGCGGGTGGGAGAGCAGTTCTTC. This encodes CASSPEVAGGRVGEQFF.

Comments on this clone: The sample holds other DNA sequences that translate to the same CDR3. The V gene is TRBV11-3, the J gene TRBJ1-1; D remains unclear. The CDR3 runs 13 residues. The V gene's germline CDR1 is SGHNT and CDR2 YENEEA. Deletions cut 1 base from V and 3 bases from J, with 6 bases between. DNA of the CDR3: TGTGCCAGCAGCTTAGTACCAGACACTGAAGCTTTCTTT. Amino acids: CASSLVPDTEAFF. Complete variable domain (other parts from reference TRBV11-3 and TRBJ1-1): EAGVVQSPRYKIIEKKQPVAFWCNPISGHNTLYWYLQNLGQGPELLIRYENEEAVDDSQLPKDRFSAERLKGVDSTLKIQPAELGDSAVYLCASSLVPDTEAFFGQGTRLTVV.

This clone has just a few counts. The chain carries TRBV29-1 and TRBJ1-5; TRBD1 matches 7 bases. Germline CDR1 is SQVTM and CDR2 is ANQGSEA. The CDR3 is made up of 14 amino acids. V was clipped by 6 bases and J by 5 bases; unmatched bases: 10. CDR3 sequence: CSVGETGRDQPQHF. Written as DNA, the CDR3 is TGCAGCGTGGGGGAGACAGGGCGGGATCAGCCCCAGCATTTT.

The rearrangement uses TRBV30 and TRBJ1-1, with D perhaps matching TRBD1 (6 bases). Trimming took 8 bases from V and 1 from J, leaving 14 bases between them. Germline V gene lookup returns CDR1 GTSNPN and CDR2 SVGIG (reference sequence). The CDR3 covers 13 residues. For the CDR3, the DNA is TGTGCCAGAAAAGGGGGGGGGAACACTGAAGCTTTCTTT. Translating it yields CARKGGGNTEAFF.

In regard to this clone: This clone may be a read error of a much larger clone one base away. The rearrangement links TRBV6-6 to TRBJ2-2; D is undetermined. The CDR3 spans 13 residues. Germline CDR1 and CDR2: MNHNY and SVGAGI (reference sequence). V was pared by 2 bases and J by 3 bases, with 4 bases between. This CDR3 reads CASSYQDTGELFF. The CDR3 DNA sequence: TGTGCCAGCAGTTACCAGGACACCGGGGAGCTGTTTTTT.

The genes are TRBV6-5 and TRBJ1-5; 10 bases agree with TRBD1. This CDR3 is built from 15 residues. V lost 6 bases to trimming and J lost 4 bases; unmatched junction nucleotides: 6. The germline CDR1 and CDR2 sequences are MNHEY and SVGAGI. Here the CDR3 DNA reads TGTGCCAGCAGCCCTGACAGGGGGCATAATCAGCCCCAGCATTTT. Its protein is CASSPDRGHNQPQHF.

The chain is built from TRBV6-5 and TRBJ1-2; D not certain. The CDR3 covers 16 residues. Germline lookup yields CDR1 MNHEY and CDR2 SVGAGI. V dropped 0 bases and J dropped 4 bases, with 15 bases sitting between them. The CDR3 nucleotides read TGTGCCAGCAGTTACTCGGAGGCCCTTTCGGGCTATGGCTACACCTTC. This translates into CASSYSEALSGYGYTF.

V is TRBV28 and J is TRBJ2-1, with 9 bases matching TRBD1. Germline CDR1 reads MDHEN; CDR2 reads SYDVKM. The CDR3 totals 12 residues. V shed 5 bases, J shed 15 bases, and the junction held 8 bases outside the gene matches. The CDR3 reads CASSPPGTGRFF. CDR3 DNA sequence: TGTGCCAGCAGTCCCCCAGGGACAGGGCGGTTCTTC.

The chain carries TRBV7-9 and TRBJ2-1; 8 bases agree with TRBD2. The CDR3 loop spans 16 amino acids. CDR1 is SEHNR and CDR2 is FQNEAQ in the germline V gene (reference sequence). V shed 4 bases, J shed 0 bases, and the junction held 5 bases outside the gene matches. CDR3 region: CASSSSGGRSYNEQFF. The CDR3 coding sequence is TGTGCCAGCAGCTCAAGCGGGGGTCGCTCCTACAATGAGCAGTTCTTC.

The sample holds one count of this clone. This chain uses TRBV28 with TRBJ1-2; TRBD1 aligns across 9 bases. Germline V CDR1 and CDR2: MDHEN, SYDVKM. V shed 5 bases, J shed 7 bases, and the junction held 8 bases outside the gene matches. The CDR3 runs 14 residues. Written as DNA, the CDR3 is TGTGCCAGCAGTCCCCCCGGGACAGGGAGTGGCTACACCTTC. It codes for CASSPPGTGSGYTF.